The 32 T cell receptor beta chains below come from one sample, sequenced in a study of cytomegalovirus exposure and HLA in healthy donors. This PCR relied on a set of 60 Vbeta primers and 13 Jbeta primers. Assay used: immunoSEQ multiplex PCR; TCRdb lists only in-frame clones, some missing. The sample contains 80,000 to 100,000 clones, under 75% of which appear only once. The sample comprised PBMCs. These receptors were collected from a man in his fifties or sixties in good health and CMV-seronegative.

A single count supports this clone. The CDR3 protein is CASSLEEADSDTQYF. CDR3 in DNA: TGTGCCAGCAGCTTAGAAGAGGCAGACTCAGATACGCAGTATTTT. The genes are TRBV13 and TRBJ2-3; D is unclear. The V end was cut by 1 base, the J end by 4 bases, with 12 bases between. The CDR3 covers 15 residues. Germline V lookup: CDR1 PRHDT, CDR2 FYEKMQ (reference sequence).

The chain is built from TRBV5-6 and TRBJ2-7; D is unresolved. The CDR3 has 13 amino acids. Between the trimmed V and J ends, which lost 0 bases and 1 base, there was a span of 5 bases. Germline CDR1 SGHDT, CDR2 YYEEEE. The CDR3 sequence is CASSLDYSYEQYF. Written as DNA, the CDR3 is TGTGCCAGCAGCTTGGACTATTCCTACGAGCAGTACTTC.

This clone came up a few times. The chain joins TRBV4-1 to TRBJ2-3; D ambiguous. Per the germline V gene, CDR1 is MGHRA and CDR2 is YSYEKL. The CDR3 has 16 residues. V was trimmed by 2 bases and J by 5 bases, leaving 17 bases between them. CDR3 protein: CASSQSPAVGGDTQYF. DNA for the CDR3: TGCGCCAGCAGCCAAAGTCCAGCCGTAGGCGGAGATACGCAGTATTTT.

J is TRBJ1-2 and V is TRBV28, with 8 bases aligning to TRBD1. With 2 bases clipped from V and 4 bases from J, the junction kept 3 bases outside the gene matches. Germline V gene sequence: CDR1 MDHEN, CDR2 SYDVKM. The CDR3 runs to 14 residues. The CDR3 spells CASSLTTGVYGYTF. DNA of the CDR3: TGTGCCAGCAGTTTAACGACAGGGGTCTATGGCTACACCTTC.

This clone was detected many times. The gene calls are TRBV4-1 and TRBJ1-6; D is perhaps TRBD1 (6 bases). The length of the CDR3 is 15 residues. CDR1 is MGHRA and CDR2 is YSYEKL in the germline V gene. Trimming took 3 bases from V and 6 from J, leaving 12 bases between them. The CDR3 loop is CASSHPGTTNSPLHF. The DNA for the CDR3 is TGCGCCAGCAGCCACCCTGGGACAACTAATTCACCCCTCCACTTT.

The V and J genes are TRBV27 and TRBJ2-3; 8 bases align to TRBD2. The CDR3 consists of 14 residues. Unmatched junction bases numbered 4, after V lost 8 bases and J lost 0 bases. The germline gives CDR1 MNHEY, CDR2 SMNVEV (reference sequence). The CDR3 here is CASRGRPSTDTQYF. In nucleotides, the CDR3 is TGTGCCAGCCGCGGGAGGCCCAGCACAGATACGCAGTATTTT.

In this sample, this clone turned up a few times. This rearrangement joins TRBV4-1 to TRBJ1-3; the D gene is possibly TRBD1 (6 bases). The CDR3 length is 14 residues. Trimming left V 6 bases short and J 6 bases short, with 15 bases between. Germline values: CDR1 MGHRA, CDR2 YSYEKL. The CDR3 loop reads CASSFTGSPNTIYF. In nucleotides, the CDR3 is TGCGCCAGCAGTTTCACAGGGTCACCAAACACCATATATTTT.

Concerning this clone itself: The sample has other DNA sequences that encode this CDR3 too. J is TRBJ1-1 and V is TRBV18; no clear D. The CDR3 covers 13 residues. CDR1 and CDR2 from the germline V gene are KGHSH and LQKENI. V was cut by 1 base and J by 1 base, with 4 bases left in between. CDR3 sequence: CASSPLANTEAFF. The CDR3, as DNA: TGTGCCAGCTCACCACTGGCGAACACTGAAGCTTTCTTT.

This chain uses TRBV7-9 with TRBJ2-1, with TRBD2 identical over 8 bases. The J segment lost 9 bases and the V segment lost 2 bases, leaving 9 bases of the junction unmatched. Germline CDR1 and CDR2: SEHNR and FQNEAQ (reference sequence). The CDR3 consists of 15 residues. CDR3 in DNA: TGTGCCAGCAGCTTACACAGCGGGAGAATGGGTGAGCAGTTCTTC. It encodes CASSLHSGRMGEQFF. The entire variable domain, with the rest obtained from reference TRBV7-9 and TRBJ2-1, is as follows: DTGVSQNPRHKITKRGQNVTFRCDPISEHNRLYWYRQTLGQGPEFLTYFQNEAQLEKSRLLSDRFSAERPKGSFSTLEIQRTEQGDSAMYLCASSLHSGRMGEQFFGPGTRLTVL.

V and J are TRBV28 and TRBJ1-2; a weak D match, TRBD1 (5 bases). Germline CDR1 reads MDHEN; CDR2 reads SYDVKM. The CDR3 extends over 15 amino acids. V was pared by 3 bases and J by 3 bases, with 14 bases between. The CDR3 DNA reads TGTGCCAGCAGTTTTGGGTCGCAGGGTTACTATGGCTACACCTTC. Amino acids: CASSFGSQGYYGYTF.

This chain links TRBV4-1 with TRBJ2-3; TRBD2 matches at 8 bases. This CDR3 comprises 17 residues. Germline loops: CDR1 MGHRA, CDR2 YSYEKL. J was trimmed by 0 bases and V by 4 bases; bases with no gene match: 9. The CDR3 loop reads CASSRKTSGESTDTQYF. CDR3 nucleotides: TGCGCCAGCAGCCGCAAAACTAGCGGAGAAAGCACAGATACGCAGTATTTT.

V gene TRBV10-3 combines with J gene TRBJ2-5, with D uncertain. The J call is doubtful: the DNA matches TRBJ2-7 better. The germline V gene has CDR1 ENHRY and CDR2 SYGVKD. This CDR3 comprises 12 residues. The CDR3 sequence: CAISGDSYEQYF. In DNA, the CDR3 is TGTGCCATCAGTGGGGACTCCTACGAGCAGTACTTC.

The V gene is TRBV19, the J gene TRBJ1-5, with D tentatively TRBD1 (6 bases). CDR1 is LNHDA and CDR2 is SQIVND in the germline V gene (reference sequence). The V end lost 5 bases, the J end lost 3 bases, and 17 bases lay between the germline ends. The CDR3 has 16 residues. CDR3 nucleotides: TGTGCCAGTAGTTACTCCCAGGGGCCTGACAATCAGCCCCAGCATTTT. Residues: CASSYSQGPDNQPQHF.

Only one count was recorded for this clone. The chain is built from TRBV7-2 and TRBJ2-1; no definite D call. CDR3 length: 12 amino acids. The V end lost 5 bases, the J end lost 7 bases, and 9 bases lay between the germline ends. Germline V gene data show CDR1 as SGHTA and CDR2 as FQGNSA. The CDR3 coding sequence is TGTGCCAGCAGCATGACTGGGAATGAGCAGTTCTTC. Its translation is CASSMTGNEQFF.

Notes on this clone: One end of the junction does not line up with germline, which may come from a read error. The gene calls are TRBV29-1 and TRBJ2-7, with a tentative D call TRBD1 (6 bases). Per germline, CDR1 SQVTM and CDR2 ANQGSEA. This CDR3 has 11 amino acids. The CDR3 nucleotides are TGCAGCGTTGTACAGGGATTAGGGCAGTACTTT. This codes for CSVVQGLGQYF.

This chain connects TRBV5-4 to TRBJ1-1; D is perhaps TRBD1 (5 bases). The CDR3 has 14 amino acids. Germline V gene data show CDR1 as SGHNT and CDR2 as YYREEE (reference sequence). V was cut by 4 bases and J by 5 bases, with 15 bases left in between. The CDR3 DNA reads TGTGCCAGCAGCGCCTGGGGGAGGTGGACTGAAGCTTTCTTT. The encoded protein is CASSAWGRWTEAFF.

This clone was seen a few times. The rearrangement uses TRBV9 and TRBJ2-7, with TRBD2 identical over 10 bases. This CDR3 is built from 17 residues. Per the germline V gene, CDR1 is SGDLS and CDR2 is YYNGEE. J lost 4 bases, V lost 0 bases, and 10 bases had no gene match. The CDR3 nucleotides read TGTGCCAGCAGCGTAGGGGAGGCTAGCGGGAGTCTATACGAGCAGTACTTC. This gives the protein CASSVGEASGSLYEQYF.

The CDR3: CASSLMDRRTGYEQYF. CDR3 nucleotide sequence: TGTGCCAGCAGCTTGATGGACAGGCGGACTGGGTACGAGCAGTACTTC. V gene TRBV5-6 combines with J gene TRBJ2-7; 7 bases line up with TRBD1. CDR1 is SGHDT, CDR2 YYEEEE, per germline. Trimming removed 1 base from V and 4 bases from J; junction bases left unmatched: 11. The CDR3 totals 16 residues.

The chain combines TRBV6-1 with TRBJ1-1, with a tentative D call TRBD1 (5 bases). Looked up from germline, CDR1 is MNHNS and CDR2 is SASEGT. The CDR3 runs to 15 residues. The V and J ends lost 2 bases and 6 bases respectively, with 16 bases between them. For the CDR3, the DNA is TGTGCCAGCAGTGAATTATTAACGGGGGAATCTGAAGCTTTCTTT. Its protein is CASSELLTGESEAFF.

CDR3: CAWSVYSGRRWNEQFF. The CDR3 DNA reads as TGTGCCTGGAGTGTATATAGCGGGAGGCGTTGGAATGAGCAGTTCTTC. J is TRBJ2-1 and V is TRBV30; 10 positions agree with TRBD2. V lost 0 bases, J lost 7 bases, and 9 bases stayed unmatched. CDR3 length: 16 residues. The V gene's germline CDR1 is GTSNPN and CDR2 SVGIG (reference sequence). The whole variable domain, remainder taken from reference TRBV30 and TRBJ2-1, is SQTIHQWPATLVQPVGSPLSLECTVEGTSNPNLYWYRQAAGRGLQLLFYSVGIGQISSEVPQNLSASRPQDRQFILSSKKLLLSDSGFYLCAWSVYSGRRWNEQFFGPGTRLTVL.

This clone was recorded a few times. The V call is TRBV29-1, the J call TRBJ1-1; TRBD1 matches at 9 bases. V gave up 3 bases and J gave up 7 bases; unmatched junction bases: 6. This CDR3 contains 13 residues. Looked up from germline, CDR1 is SQVTM and CDR2 is ANQGSEA. In DNA, the CDR3 is TGCAGCGTTGAGAACCGGGACAGGGATGAAGCTTTCTTT. Its translation is CSVENRDRDEAFF.

The gene calls are TRBV27 and TRBJ2-5, with a possible D match to TRBD2 (7 bases). With 4 bases removed from V and 2 bases from J, the gap between germline ends came to 14 bases. Looked up from germline, CDR1 is MNHEY and CDR2 is SMNVEV (reference sequence). CDR3 size: 15 residues. The CDR3 region is CASSYGGTPQETQYF. The CDR3 bases are TGTGCCAGCAGTTACGGGGGGACACCTCAAGAGACCCAGTACTTC.

This clone was counted a few times. The chain is built from TRBV2 and TRBJ1-5; 8 bases are a match to TRBD1. Germline trimming cut 4 bases from V and 7 bases from J; bases unmatched to any gene: 6. CDR1 and CDR2 (germline): SNHLY, FYNNEI. The CDR3 is 14 residues long. DNA of the CDR3: TGTGCCAGCAGTGGGACAGGGCAACAACAGCCCCAGCATTTT. This gives the protein CASSGTGQQQPQHF. Looking up the rest from reference TRBV2 and TRBJ1-5 gives the full variable domain: EPEVTQTPSHQVTQMGQEVILRCVPISNHLYFYWYRQILGQKVEFLVSFYNNEISEKSEIFDDQFSVERPDGSNFTLKIRSTKLEDSAMYFCASSGTGQQQPQHFGDGTRLSIL.

This chain joins TRBV5-1 and TRBJ2-1, with D tentatively TRBD2 (5 bases). Trimming removed 1 base from V and 2 bases from J, with 19 bases in between. In germline, CDR1 is SGHRS, CDR2 YFSETQ. The CDR3 sequence is 18 residues long. The DNA of the CDR3 is TGCGCCAGCAGCTTGAGGAGGACCGACCGTCCCCCCTACAATGAGCAGTTCTTC. This gives the protein CASSLRRTDRPPYNEQFF.

This chain joins TRBV6-1 and TRBJ1-5; D is undetermined. V was shortened by 10 bases and J by 4 bases, with 14 bases between the two germline ends. The germline gives CDR1 MNHNS, CDR2 SASEGT. The CDR3 consists of 13 residues. The CDR3: CATVDEVNQPQHF. The DNA of the CDR3 is TGTGCCACCGTCGACGAGGTTAATCAGCCCCAGCATTTT.

This clone was detected only a few times. The chain combines TRBV4-1 with TRBJ2-5; 8 bases line up with TRBD2. The CDR3 is 15 residues long. Germline CDR1 MGHRA, CDR2 YSYEKL. V shed 0 bases and J 3 bases; nucleotides not matched to a gene: 3. In DNA, the CDR3 is TGCGCCAGCAGCCAAGATGGACTAGCTGAAGAGACCCAGTACTTC. Translating it yields CASSQDGLAEETQYF.

The chain is built from TRBV11-3 and TRBJ2-3; a possible D gene is TRBD2 (6 bases). The CDR3 is 16 amino acids. Trimming cost V 1 base and J 5 bases, with 16 bases left between them. Germline CDR1 is SGHNT and CDR2 is YENEEA. The CDR3 DNA reads TGTGCCAGCAGCTTAGGGGAGCCACTAGCTGGAGATACGCAGTATTTT. Amino acids: CASSLGEPLAGDTQYF.

V usage is TRBV2 and J usage is TRBJ2-5; 7 nucleotides align to TRBD1. Germline V gene sequence: CDR1 SNHLY, CDR2 FYNNEI. The junction had 6 bases not matched to a gene; V was cut back by 4 bases and J by 4 bases. This CDR3 is 14 amino acids long. The CDR3 is CASSGDSEGETQYF. The CDR3 nucleotides read TGTGCCAGCAGTGGGGACAGCGAGGGAGAGACCCAGTACTTC.

V is TRBV28 and J is TRBJ1-2, with TRBD1 matching over 9 bases. J gave up 3 bases and V 4 bases, and 3 bases lay outside the gene matches. Germline-derived CDR1 and CDR2 are MDHEN and SYDVKM. This CDR3 has 14 amino acids. CDR3 DNA sequence: TGTGCCAGCAGTTCGGGACAGGGCCACTATGGCTACACCTTC. It specifies CASSSGQGHYGYTF.

This clone has only a few counts. J is TRBJ1-2 and V is TRBV19; D gene unclear. With 5 bases removed from V and 3 bases from J, the gap between germline ends came to 10 bases. The CDR3 is 13 amino acids. Germline V gives CDR1 LNHDA, CDR2 SQIVND (reference sequence). The CDR3 is CASSPQVDYGYTF. The CDR3 DNA follows: TGTGCCAGTAGTCCCCAGGTGGACTATGGCTACACCTTC.

The chain is built from TRBV11-1 and TRBJ1-4; D gene uncertain. CDR3 size: 13 residues. Germline CDR1 reads SGHAT; CDR2 reads FQDESV (reference sequence). V dropped 3 bases and J dropped 7 bases, with 9 bases sitting between them. The CDR3 protein is CASSLRRGEKLFF. The DNA for the CDR3 is TGTGCCAGCAGCTTGAGACGCGGTGAAAAACTGTTTTTT.

The gene calls are TRBV9 and TRBJ2-3; tentatively, D is TRBD2 (7 bases). Germline CDR1 SGDLS, CDR2 YYNGEE. The CDR3 has 17 amino acids. Trimming left V 4 bases short and J 2 bases short, with 20 bases between. The CDR3 DNA follows: TGTGCCAGCAGCCCCAGGGGTGCGGGAGCGGTCACAGATACGCAGTATTTT. This sequence encodes CASSPRGAGAVTDTQYF.